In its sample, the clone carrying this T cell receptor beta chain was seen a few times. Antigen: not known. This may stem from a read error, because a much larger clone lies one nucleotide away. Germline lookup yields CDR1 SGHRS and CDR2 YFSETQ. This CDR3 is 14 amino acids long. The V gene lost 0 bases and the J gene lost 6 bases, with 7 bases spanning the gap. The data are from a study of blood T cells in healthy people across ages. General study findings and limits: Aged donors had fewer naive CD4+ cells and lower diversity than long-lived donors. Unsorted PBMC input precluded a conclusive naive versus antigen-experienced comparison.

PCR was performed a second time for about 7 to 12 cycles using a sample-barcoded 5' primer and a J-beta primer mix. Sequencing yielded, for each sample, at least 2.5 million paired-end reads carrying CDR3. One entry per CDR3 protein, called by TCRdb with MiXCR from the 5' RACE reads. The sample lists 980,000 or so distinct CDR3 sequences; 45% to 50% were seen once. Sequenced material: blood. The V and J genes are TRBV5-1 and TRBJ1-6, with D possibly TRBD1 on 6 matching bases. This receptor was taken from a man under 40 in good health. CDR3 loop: CASSLGQANSPLHF. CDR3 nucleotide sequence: TGCGCCAGCAGCTTGGGACAGGCTAATTCACCCCTCCACTTT.